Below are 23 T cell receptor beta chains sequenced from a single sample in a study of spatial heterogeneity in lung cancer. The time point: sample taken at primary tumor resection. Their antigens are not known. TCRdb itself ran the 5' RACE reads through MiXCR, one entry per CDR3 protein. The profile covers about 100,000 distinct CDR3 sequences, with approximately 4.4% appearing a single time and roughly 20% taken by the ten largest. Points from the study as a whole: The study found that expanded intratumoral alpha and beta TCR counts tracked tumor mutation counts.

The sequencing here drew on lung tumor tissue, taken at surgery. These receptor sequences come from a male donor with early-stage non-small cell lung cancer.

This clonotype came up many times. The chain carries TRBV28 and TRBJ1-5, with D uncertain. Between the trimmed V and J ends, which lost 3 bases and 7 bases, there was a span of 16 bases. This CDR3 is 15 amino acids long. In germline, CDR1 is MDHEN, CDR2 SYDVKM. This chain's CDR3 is CASSFTVGPPQPQHF. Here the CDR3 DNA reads TGTGCCAGCAGTTTCACGGTGGGCCCTCCCCAGCCCCAGCATTTT.

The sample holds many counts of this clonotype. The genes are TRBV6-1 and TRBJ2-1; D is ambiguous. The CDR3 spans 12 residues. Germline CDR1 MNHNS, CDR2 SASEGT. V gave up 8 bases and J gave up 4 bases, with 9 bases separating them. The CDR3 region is CASLAGYNEQFF. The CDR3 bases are TGTGCCAGCTTGGCCGGGTACAATGAGCAGTTCTTC.

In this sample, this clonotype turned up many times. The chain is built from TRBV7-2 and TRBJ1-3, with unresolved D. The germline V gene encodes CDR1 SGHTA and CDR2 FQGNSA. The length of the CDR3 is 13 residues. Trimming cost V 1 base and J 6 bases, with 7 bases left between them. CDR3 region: CASSLGWENTIYF. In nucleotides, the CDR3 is TGTGCCAGCAGCTTAGGATGGGAAAACACCATATATTTT.

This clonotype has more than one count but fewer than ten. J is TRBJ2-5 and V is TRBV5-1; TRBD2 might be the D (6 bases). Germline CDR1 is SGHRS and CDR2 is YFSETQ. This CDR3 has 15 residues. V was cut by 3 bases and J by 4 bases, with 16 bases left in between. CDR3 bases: TGCGCCAGCAGCTCGGCCGGGGGACGTCCAGAGACCCAGTACTTC. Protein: CASSSAGGRPETQYF.

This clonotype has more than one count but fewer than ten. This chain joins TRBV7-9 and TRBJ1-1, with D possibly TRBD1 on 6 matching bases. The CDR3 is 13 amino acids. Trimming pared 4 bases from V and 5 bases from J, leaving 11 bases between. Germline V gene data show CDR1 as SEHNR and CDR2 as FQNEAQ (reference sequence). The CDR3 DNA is TGTGCCAGCAGCTCCCAACAGGGAACTGAAGCTTTCTTT. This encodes CASSSQQGTEAFF.

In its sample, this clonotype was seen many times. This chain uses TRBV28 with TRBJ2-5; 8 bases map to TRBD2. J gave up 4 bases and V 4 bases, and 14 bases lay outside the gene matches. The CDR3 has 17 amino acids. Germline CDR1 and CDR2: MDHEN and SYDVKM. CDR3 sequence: CASSSILTGGLRETQYF. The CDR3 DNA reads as TGTGCCAGCAGTTCCATCCTAACGGGGGGGCTCAGAGAGACCCAGTACTTC.

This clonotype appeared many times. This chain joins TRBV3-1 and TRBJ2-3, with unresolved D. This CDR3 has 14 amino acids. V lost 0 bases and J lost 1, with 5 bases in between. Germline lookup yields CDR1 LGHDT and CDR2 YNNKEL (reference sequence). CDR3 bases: TGTGCCAGCAGCCAAGATGTGGGCACAGATACGCAGTATTTT. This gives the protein CASSQDVGTDTQYF.

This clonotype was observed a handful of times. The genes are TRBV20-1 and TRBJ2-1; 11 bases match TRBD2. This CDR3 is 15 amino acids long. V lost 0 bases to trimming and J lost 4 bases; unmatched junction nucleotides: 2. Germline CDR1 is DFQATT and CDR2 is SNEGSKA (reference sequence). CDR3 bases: TGCAGTGCTAGAGATCTAGCGGGAGGTTACAATGAGCAGTTCTTC. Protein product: CSARDLAGGYNEQFF.

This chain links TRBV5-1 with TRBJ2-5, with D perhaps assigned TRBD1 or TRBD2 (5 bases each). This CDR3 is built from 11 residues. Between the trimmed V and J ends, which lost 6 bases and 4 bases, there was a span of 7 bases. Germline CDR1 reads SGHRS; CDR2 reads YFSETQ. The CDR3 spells CASKRGETQYF. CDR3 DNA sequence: TGCGCCAGCAAGAGGGGAGAGACCCAGTACTTC.

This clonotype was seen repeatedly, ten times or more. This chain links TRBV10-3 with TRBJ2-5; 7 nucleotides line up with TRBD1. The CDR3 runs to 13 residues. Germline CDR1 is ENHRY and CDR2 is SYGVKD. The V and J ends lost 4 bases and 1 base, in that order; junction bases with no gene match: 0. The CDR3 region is CAISGQGQETQYF. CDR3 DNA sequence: TGTGCCATCAGTGGACAGGGCCAAGAGACCCAGTACTTC.

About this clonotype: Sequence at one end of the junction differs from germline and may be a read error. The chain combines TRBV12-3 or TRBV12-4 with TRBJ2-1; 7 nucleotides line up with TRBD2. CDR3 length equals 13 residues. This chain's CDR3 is CAGSNREAYEQFF. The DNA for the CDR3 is TGTGCCGGCAGTAACCGGGAGGCCTATGAGCAGTTCTTC.

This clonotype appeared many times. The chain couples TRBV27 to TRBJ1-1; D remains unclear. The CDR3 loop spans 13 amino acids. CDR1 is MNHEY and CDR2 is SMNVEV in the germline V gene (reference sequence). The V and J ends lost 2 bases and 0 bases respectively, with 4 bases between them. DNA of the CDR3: TGTGCCAGCAGTTTAATAGTGAACACTGAAGCTTTCTTT. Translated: CASSLIVNTEAFF.

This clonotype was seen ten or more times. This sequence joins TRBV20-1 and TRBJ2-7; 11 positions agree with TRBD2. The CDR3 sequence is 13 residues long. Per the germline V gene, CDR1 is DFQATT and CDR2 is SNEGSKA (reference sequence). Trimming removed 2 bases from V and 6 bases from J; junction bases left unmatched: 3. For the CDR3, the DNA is TGCAGTGCTAGACTAGCGGGAGGAGGCGAGCAGTACTTC. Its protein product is CSARLAGGGEQYF.

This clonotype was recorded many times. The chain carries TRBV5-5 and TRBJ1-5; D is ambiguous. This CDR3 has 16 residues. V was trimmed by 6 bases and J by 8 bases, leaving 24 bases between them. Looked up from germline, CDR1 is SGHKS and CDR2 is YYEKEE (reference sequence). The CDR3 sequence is CASTPGKRPDAEPQHF. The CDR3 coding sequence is TGTGCCAGCACCCCCGGGAAGAGGCCCGACGCGGAGCCCCAGCATTTT. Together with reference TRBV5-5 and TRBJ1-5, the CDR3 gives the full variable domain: DAGVTQSPTHLIKTRGQQVTLRCSPISGHKSVSWYQQVLGQGPQFIFQYYEKEERGRGNFPDRFSARQFPNYSSELNVNALLLGDSALYLCASTPGKRPDAEPQHFGDGTRLSIL.

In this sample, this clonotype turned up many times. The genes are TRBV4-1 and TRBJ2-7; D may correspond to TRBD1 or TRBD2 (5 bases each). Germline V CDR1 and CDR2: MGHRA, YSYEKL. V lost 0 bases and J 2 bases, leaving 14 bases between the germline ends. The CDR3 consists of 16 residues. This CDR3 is CASSQDMLGDPYEQYF. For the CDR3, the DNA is TGCGCCAGCAGCCAAGATATGCTAGGGGACCCCTACGAGCAGTACTTC.

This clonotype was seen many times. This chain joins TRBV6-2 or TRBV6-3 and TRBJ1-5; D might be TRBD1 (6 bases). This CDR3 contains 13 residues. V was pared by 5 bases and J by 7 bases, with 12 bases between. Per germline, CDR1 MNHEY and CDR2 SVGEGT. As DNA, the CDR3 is TGTGCCAGCAGTAGGGAGGGGGACCAGCCCCAGCATTTT. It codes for CASSREGDQPQHF.

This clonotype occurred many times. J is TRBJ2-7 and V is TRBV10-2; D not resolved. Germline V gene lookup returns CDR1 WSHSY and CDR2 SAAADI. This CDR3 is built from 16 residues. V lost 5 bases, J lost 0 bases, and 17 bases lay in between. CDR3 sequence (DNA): TGCGCCAGCAGTCCCGAACAGTACTCCTACTCCTACGAGCAGTACTTC. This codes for CASSPEQYSYSYEQYF.

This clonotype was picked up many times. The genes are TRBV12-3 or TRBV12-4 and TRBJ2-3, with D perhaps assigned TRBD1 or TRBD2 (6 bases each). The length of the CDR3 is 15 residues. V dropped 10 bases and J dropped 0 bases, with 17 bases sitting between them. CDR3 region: CATKQGTGSTDTQYF. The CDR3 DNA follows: TGTGCCACCAAGCAGGGGACTGGTAGCACAGATACGCAGTATTTT.

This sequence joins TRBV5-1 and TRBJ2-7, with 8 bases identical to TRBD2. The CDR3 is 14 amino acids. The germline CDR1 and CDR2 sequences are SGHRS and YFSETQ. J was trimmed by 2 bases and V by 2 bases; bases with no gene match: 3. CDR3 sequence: CASSFTSGTYEQYF. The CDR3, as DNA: TGCGCCAGCAGCTTTACTAGCGGTACCTACGAGCAGTACTTC.

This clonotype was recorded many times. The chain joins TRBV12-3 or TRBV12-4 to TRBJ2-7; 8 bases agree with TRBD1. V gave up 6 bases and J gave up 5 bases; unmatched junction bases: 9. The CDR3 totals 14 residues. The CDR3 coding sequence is TGTGCCAGCAGCTATAGACAGGGGTGGGACGAGCAGTACTTC. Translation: CASSYRQGWDEQYF.

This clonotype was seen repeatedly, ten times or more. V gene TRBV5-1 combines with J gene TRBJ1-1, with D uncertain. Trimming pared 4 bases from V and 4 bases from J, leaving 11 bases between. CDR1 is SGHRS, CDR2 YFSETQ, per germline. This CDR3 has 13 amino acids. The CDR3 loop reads CASSLAWGTEAFF. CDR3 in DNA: TGCGCCAGCAGCCTGGCTTGGGGCACTGAAGCTTTCTTT.

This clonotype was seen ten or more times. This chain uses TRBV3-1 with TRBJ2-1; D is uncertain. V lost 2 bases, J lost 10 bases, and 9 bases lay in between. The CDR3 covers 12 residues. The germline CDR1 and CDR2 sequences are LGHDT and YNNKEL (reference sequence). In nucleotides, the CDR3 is TGTGCCAGCAGCCAACCCCTTGGGGAGCAGTTCTTC. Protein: CASSQPLGEQFF.

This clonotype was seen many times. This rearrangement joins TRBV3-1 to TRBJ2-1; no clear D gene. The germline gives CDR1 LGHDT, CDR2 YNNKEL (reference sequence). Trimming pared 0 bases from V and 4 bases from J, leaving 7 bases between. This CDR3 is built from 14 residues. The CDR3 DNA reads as TGTGCCAGCAGCCAAGACGCGCTTTACAATGAGCAGTTCTTC. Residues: CASSQDALYNEQFF.